Below, one T cell receptor (beta chain) is given with its context. The PCR employed 60 Vbeta primers together with 13 Jbeta primers. TCRdb's table, derived via immunoSEQ multiplex PCR, lists solely in-frame clones and lacks some. The sample includes 120,000 or so clones, roughly four fifths of them seen just once. This entry belongs to a study of cytomegalovirus exposure and HLA in healthy donors. Study-wide background: Counted in an early data release were about 86 million unique TCRs from HLA-typed donors.

The CDR3 consists of 16 residues. V lost 0 bases and J lost 0, with 10 bases in between. Germline V gives CDR1 SGHRS, CDR2 YFSETQ. The V and J genes are TRBV5-1 and TRBJ1-3; D is unresolved. Sequenced input: PBMCs. The TCR sequence derives from a man aged 35 to 55 in good health and CMV-seronegative. The CDR3 coding sequence is TGCGCCAGCAGCTTGGGCTACGGGGACTCTGGAAACACCATATATTTT. Protein sequence: CASSLGYGDSGNTIYF.